Listed here are 27 T cell receptor beta chains from one sample, sequenced in a study of CXCR3-negative and CXCR3-positive naive CD8 T cells. General observations from the study: Comparison of naive cells showed more hydrophobic TRB CDR3s in CXCR3-positive than in CXCR3-negative naive cells.

These receptors have no identified antigens. UMI-labeled TRB cDNA libraries were prepared by 5' RACE. With the 5' RACE reads reprocessed, TCRdb shows one record per CDR3 protein and no DNA. This repertoire comprises some 150,000 distinct CDR3 sequences; its ten largest clones make up 0.4% to 0.45%. Sequencing used naive CXCR3+ CD8+ T cells from blood. Subset meaning: CD45RO-CCR7+CD27+CD95- naive CD8+ T cells expressing CXCR3 (TNR3+). The receptors stem from a human donor in good health. Some clones in this sample may be carry-over from other donors' samples.

The chain combines TRBV20-1 with TRBJ2-1; TCRdb's assignment of TRBD2 cannot be checked, as there is no DNA. CDR3 length equals 15 residues. Germline loops: CDR1 DFQATT, CDR2 SNEGSKA (reference sequence). CDR3 sequence: CSARGTSGSYNEQFF.

The rearrangement uses TRBV15 and TRBJ2-1. The CDR3 is 18 residues long. The germline gives CDR1 LNHNV, CDR2 YYDKDF (reference sequence). CDR3 loop: CATSRLPRAPGDYNEQFF.

The gene calls are TRBV7-9 and TRBJ2-5. CDR1 is SEHNR and CDR2 is FQNEAQ in the germline V gene (reference sequence). This CDR3 contains 12 residues. CDR3 amino acids: CASSSTGETQYF.

The chain combines TRBV14 with TRBJ1-2; the D call of TRBD1 rests on TCRdb alone, since no DNA is present to check it. There are 14 residues in the CDR3. The germline V gene has CDR1 SGHDN and CDR2 FVKESK. CDR3 loop: CASSQDVGVYGYTF.

The V gene is TRBV6-5, the J gene TRBJ2-5; the TCRdb D gene call, TRBD2, has no DNA to confirm it. Germline V lookup: CDR1 MNHEY, CDR2 SVGAGI. The length of the CDR3 is 16 residues. CDR3 region: CASSRSGGASRETQYF.

The rearrangement uses TRBV7-9 and TRBJ2-7. The CDR3 loop spans 11 amino acids. CDR1 and CDR2 (germline): SEHNR, FQNEAQ (reference sequence). CDR3 in amino acids: CASSPGREQYF.

The V gene is TRBV4-1, the J gene TRBJ2-7. The CDR3 spans 12 residues. Germline lookup yields CDR1 MGHRA and CDR2 YSYEKL. The CDR3 region is CASSQGTSVLYF.

This chain links TRBV29-1 with TRBJ1-1; checking the TCRdb D call of TRBD1 is not possible without DNA. Germline-derived CDR1 and CDR2 are SQVTM and ANQGSEA. The CDR3 contains 22 residues. The CDR3 is CSADPYIQRGMGPHFMNTEAFF.

The CDR3 region is CASSWGLGLFGQPYEQYF. The rearrangement links TRBV5-5 to TRBJ2-7. Germline CDR1 reads SGHKS; CDR2 reads YYEKEE (reference sequence). The CDR3 contains 18 residues.

The chain employs TRBV12-3 or TRBV12-4 and TRBJ2-7; there is no DNA to check the TCRdb D call of TRBD1. The CDR3 has 14 residues. This CDR3 reads CASTTGQGSYEQYF.

The chain is built from TRBV19 and TRBJ1-1. Germline CDR1 is LNHDA and CDR2 is SQIVND (reference sequence). The CDR3 is 15 residues long. CDR3 in amino acids: CASSLSWGTNTEAFF.

The chain recombines TRBV28 with TRBJ1-1; checking the TCRdb D call of TRBD1 is not possible without DNA. From germline, CDR1 is MDHEN and CDR2 SYDVKM. The CDR3 length is 15 residues. The CDR3 sequence: CASSLSTGGITEAFF.

This rearrangement joins TRBV7-3 to TRBJ2-1; the TRBD1 assignment by TCRdb is unverifiable without DNA. The CDR3 consists of 15 residues. Per germline, CDR1 SGHTA and CDR2 FQGTGA. The CDR3 spells CASSLTRGDYNEQFF. The full variable domain, with the rest looked up from reference TRBV7-3 and TRBJ2-1, is GAGVSQTPSNKVTEKGKYVELRCDPISGHTALYWYRQSLGQGPEFLIYFQGTGAADDSGLPNDRFFAVRPEGSVSTLKIQRTERGDSAVYLCASSLTRGDYNEQFFGPGTRLTVL.

The chain joins TRBV27 to TRBJ2-2; TCRdb returns TRBD2, unconfirmable since there is no DNA. Germline assignment: CDR1 MNHEY and CDR2 SMNVEV (reference sequence). The CDR3 runs to 14 residues. CDR3 sequence: CASRGTRNTGELFF.

The chain has TRBV13 and TRBJ2-1; TCRdb returns TRBD1, unconfirmable since there is no DNA. The germline V gene has CDR1 PRHDT and CDR2 FYEKMQ (reference sequence). CDR3 length: 13 residues. CDR3 sequence reads: CASSLAGENEQFF. Using reference TRBV13 and TRBJ2-1 for the parts outside the CDR3, the full variable domain is AAGVIQSPRHLIKEKRETATLKCYPIPRHDTVYWYQQGPGQDPQFLISFYEKMQSDKGSIPDRFSAQQFSDYHSELNMSSLELGDSALYFCASSLAGENEQFFGPGTRLTVL.

The chain recombines TRBV5-1 with TRBJ1-2; absent DNA, TCRdb's TRBD1 call cannot be checked. CDR1 SGHRS and CDR2 YFSETQ come from the germline V gene. CDR3 length: 14 amino acids. The CDR3 loop reads CASSLLGTDYGYTF.

V and J are TRBV12-3 or TRBV12-4 and TRBJ2-7; TCRdb's assignment of TRBD2 cannot be checked, as there is no DNA. This CDR3 comprises 16 residues. This CDR3 reads CASSQARHDRSHEQYF.

The chain joins TRBV27 to TRBJ2-1; TCRdb names TRBD1, which stays unverified in the absence of DNA. The CDR3 has 17 amino acids. From germline, CDR1 is MNHEY and CDR2 SMNVEV (reference sequence). CDR3 region: CASSLGTGGQTKNEQFF.

The chain combines TRBV29-1 with TRBJ1-4; checking the TCRdb D call of TRBD1 is not possible without DNA. The CDR3 consists of 15 residues. Germline V CDR1 and CDR2: SQVTM, ANQGSEA. Here the CDR3 reads CSVEGWTGVGEKLFF. Complete variable domain (other parts from reference TRBV29-1 and TRBJ1-4): SAVISQKPSRDICQRGTSLTIQCQVDSQVTMMFWYRQQPGQSLTLIATANQGSEATYESGFVIDKFPISRPNLTFSTLTVSNMSPEDSSIYLCSVEGWTGVGEKLFFGSGTQLSVL.

This chain joins TRBV29-1 and TRBJ2-1; the D gene TCRdb calls, TRBD2, cannot be checked with no DNA. The CDR3 loop spans 13 amino acids. Germline CDR1 reads SQVTM; CDR2 reads ANQGSEA. The CDR3 is CSVRGPVESEQFF.

The J gene is TRBJ1-1, the V gene TRBV29-1; TCRdb selects TRBD1, and the lack of DNA leaves this call unchecked. The CDR3 contains 12 residues. Germline CDR1 reads SQVTM; CDR2 reads ANQGSEA. The CDR3: CTTTGMSSEAFF.

V and J are TRBV21-1 and TRBJ2-7; no DNA is available, so the TRBD2 call from TCRdb remains unchecked. TRBV21-1 has pseudogene status. The CDR3 length is 14 residues. CDR3 protein: CASSKGGAGPELYF.

The chain has TRBV28 and TRBJ2-7; TCRdb's D call of TRBD2 is untestable without DNA. The CDR3 consists of 16 residues. Germline lookup yields CDR1 MDHEN and CDR2 SYDVKM. Here the CDR3 reads CASRLGTSGASYEQYF.

CDR3: CASSSLDTQYF. The J gene is TRBJ2-3, the V gene TRBV28; with no DNA, the TCRdb D assignment of TRBD2 cannot be verified. The CDR3 has 11 amino acids. Germline V CDR1 and CDR2: MDHEN, SYDVKM.

The chain recombines TRBV4-3 with TRBJ2-7; the D call of TRBD1 rests on TCRdb alone, since no DNA is present to check it. This CDR3 is built from 16 residues. Germline V lookup: CDR1 LGHNA, CDR2 YSLEER. This chain's CDR3 is CASSQDPAGPSYEQYF.

The rearrangement uses TRBV3-1 and TRBJ2-1; TCRdb indicates TRBD2, and absent DNA this call remains unverified. The CDR3 is made up of 13 amino acids. Germline V gene sequence: CDR1 LGHDT, CDR2 YNNKEL (reference sequence). This CDR3 is CASSLGLADEQFF.

The chain carries TRBV10-1 and TRBJ2-7; no DNA is available, so the TRBD2 call from TCRdb remains unchecked. The CDR3 totals 15 residues. Looked up from germline, CDR1 is WNHNN and CDR2 is SYGVQD (reference sequence). The CDR3 is CASSERASGSDEQYF.